Following are 24 T cell receptor beta chains from one sample sequenced in a study of blood T cell repertoires in COVID-19. Produced via immunoSEQ multiplex PCR; TCRdb's table is partial and in-frame only. The sample records approximately 120,000 clones, approximately 90% being singletons. The sequencing sample was made of peripheral blood. These receptors all come from a human donor in a cohort sampled during active COVID-19.

The CDR3 spells CASSLQARELFF. Written as DNA, the CDR3 is TGCGCCAGCAGCTTACAGGCCCGGGAGCTGTTTTTT. The genes are TRBV5-1 and TRBJ2-2, with a weak D call TRBD1 (5 bases). The germline V and J ends were trimmed by 2 bases and 9 bases, with 8 bases remaining between them. Germline lookup yields CDR1 SGHRS and CDR2 YFSETQ. This CDR3 contains 12 residues.

This clone is a singleton in its sample. The rearrangement uses TRBV27 and TRBJ2-3, with TRBD2 identical over 7 bases. Germline-derived CDR1 and CDR2 are MNHEY and SMNVEV (reference sequence). This CDR3 contains 15 residues. The V gene end was trimmed by 5 bases and the J gene end by 3 bases; junction bases not matched to a gene: 8. CDR3 nucleotides: TGTGCCAGCAGTCTACGGGGGGACGGGACAGATACGCAGTATTTT. Translating gives CASSLRGDGTDTQYF.

Remarks on this clone: Mismatch with germline at one junction end may stem from a read error. The gene calls are TRBV6-1 and TRBJ1-2, with D unclear. Germline values: CDR1 MNHNS, CDR2 SASEGT. The CDR3 consists of 12 residues. CDR3 nucleotides: TGTGCCAGCAGTGAAATCTACCGGGAACTCAACTTC. Protein product: CASSEIYRELNF.

This sequence joins TRBV20-1 and TRBJ2-1, with TRBD2 matching 11 bases. The CDR3 length is 17 residues. V lost 6 bases, J lost 0 bases, and 10 bases stayed unmatched. CDR1 DFQATT and CDR2 SNEGSKA come from the germline V gene (reference sequence). The CDR3 here is CSASGSGGAGSYNEQFF. The CDR3 nucleotides are TGCAGTGCGAGTGGTAGCGGGGGGGCGGGCTCCTACAATGAGCAGTTCTTC.

DNA of the CDR3: TGCAGTGCTAGTTCCCTAGCTTTATACGAGCAGTACTTC. Amino acid sequence: CSASSLALYEQYF. The chain joins TRBV20-1 to TRBJ2-7; TRBD2 might be the D (5 bases). Trimming left V 3 bases short and J 4 bases short, with 13 bases between. The CDR3 contains 13 residues. Germline CDR1 is DFQATT and CDR2 is SNEGSKA (reference sequence).

The chain recombines TRBV3-1 (or the pseudogene TRBV3-2) with TRBJ2-2, with 7 bases lining up with TRBD2. CDR1 LGHDT and CDR2 YNNKEL come from the germline V gene (reference sequence). This CDR3 has 14 residues. Trimming at V came to 1 base and at J to 5 bases, leaving 1 base not matched to a gene. The CDR3 sequence is CASSQGEGTGELFF. The CDR3 bases are TGTGCCAGCAGCCAAGGGGAGGGGACCGGGGAGCTGTTTTTT.

V gene TRBV18 combines with J gene TRBJ2-7; D may be TRBD1 (6 bases). Trimming stripped 4 bases from V and 2 bases from J, with 18 bases between. The CDR3 spans 16 residues. CDR1 is KGHSH, CDR2 LQKENI, per germline. As DNA, the CDR3 is TGTGCCAGCTCACTGGCCGGGACAAACATGGCCTACGAGCAGTACTTC. It codes for CASSLAGTNMAYEQYF.

This chain uses TRBV5-5 with TRBJ2-7, with 10 bases matching TRBD1. The length of the CDR3 is 15 residues. With 0 bases clipped from V and 7 bases from J, the junction kept 7 bases outside the gene matches. Germline loops: CDR1 SGHKS, CDR2 YYEKEE (reference sequence). The CDR3 nucleotides read TGTGCCAGCAGCTTGGAGGTGGGACAGGGGTGGGAGCAGTACTTC. As protein: CASSLEVGQGWEQYF.

The J gene is TRBJ2-5, the V gene TRBV11-2; TRBD2 matches at 14 bases. Trimming took 3 bases from V and 5 from J; bases not matched to a gene: 11. Looked up from germline, CDR1 is SGHAT and CDR2 is FQNNGV. The CDR3 is 18 amino acids. The CDR3 region is CASSLSTSGRVWYETQYF. The CDR3 nucleotides read TGTGCCAGCAGCTTGTCGACTAGCGGGAGGGTGTGGTATGAGACCCAGTACTTC.

V is TRBV2 and J is TRBJ2-1; 11 bases are a match to TRBD2. The CDR3 has 13 amino acids. The V segment lost 9 bases and the J segment 4 bases; nucleotides outside the gene matches: 2. Germline CDR1 SNHLY, CDR2 FYNNEI. The chain's CDR3 is CASGTSGYNEQFF. CDR3 DNA: TGTGCCAGTGGGACTAGCGGATACAATGAGCAGTTCTTC. Variable domain in full (rest from reference TRBV2 and TRBJ2-1): EPEVTQTPSHQVTQMGQEVILRCVPISNHLYFYWYRQILGQKVEFLVSFYNNEISEKSEIFDDQFSVERPDGSNFTLKIRSTKLEDSAMYFCASGTSGYNEQFFGPGTRLTVL.

CDR3 DNA: TGTGCCAGCAGTGGAGAGTCCTACGAGCAGTACTTC. Amino acids: CASSGESYEQYF. The chain recombines TRBV2 with TRBJ2-7; D call uncertain. Per the germline V gene, CDR1 is SNHLY and CDR2 is FYNNEI. V was shortened by 4 bases and J by 1 base, with 5 bases between the two germline ends. CDR3 length: 12 amino acids.

This chain connects TRBV2 to TRBJ1-5; D ambiguous. Per germline, CDR1 SNHLY and CDR2 FYNNEI. CDR3 length equals 15 residues. V was pared by 4 bases and J by 2 bases, with 12 bases between. In DNA form, the CDR3 reads TGTGCCAGCAGTGGGACCTCGAGGGGCAATCAGCCCCAGCATTTT. Protein sequence: CASSGTSRGNQPQHF.

The genes are TRBV5-4 and TRBJ2-3; D unresolved. CDR1 is SGHNT and CDR2 is YYREEE in the germline V gene (reference sequence). Trimming shortened V by 4 bases and J by 2 bases, and 5 bases separated the two germline ends. This CDR3 is built from 12 residues. This chain's CDR3 is CASSGPTDTQYF. CDR3 DNA: TGTGCCAGCAGCGGCCCCACAGATACGCAGTATTTT.

The chain joins TRBV5-1 to TRBJ2-7; TRBD2 matches 9 bases. The CDR3 totals 15 residues. Germline assignment: CDR1 SGHRS and CDR2 YFSETQ. V dropped 6 bases and J dropped 3; count of bases not matched to a gene: 10. This CDR3 is CASTGGVTSGYEQYF. In DNA, the CDR3 is TGCGCCAGCACCGGGGGGGTGACTAGCGGCTACGAGCAGTACTTC.

The chain carries TRBV24-1 and TRBJ2-3, with D possibly matching TRBD2 (6 bases). CDR3 length: 13 amino acids. Germline CDR1 KGHDR, CDR2 SFDVKD. V lost 7 bases to trimming and J lost 0 bases, with 7 bases between them. The CDR3 coding sequence is TGTGCCACCAGGGGGACTAGCACAGATACGCAGTATTTT. Protein sequence: CATRGTSTDTQYF.

V gene TRBV28 combines with J gene TRBJ1-3; TRBD1 might be the D (5 bases). Trimming removed 6 bases from V and 4 bases from J, with 10 bases in between. The CDR3 length is 13 residues. From germline, CDR1 is MDHEN and CDR2 SYDVKM. The CDR3 sequence: CASSLGGGNTIYF. The DNA of the CDR3 is TGTGCCAGCAGCCTGGGGGGAGGAAACACCATATATTTT.

The V and J genes are TRBV23-1 and TRBJ2-5; 7 nucleotides line up with TRBD2. Being an ORF, TRBV23-1 has a function that is uncertain. The CDR3 spans 18 residues. With 6 bases clipped from V and 5 bases from J, the junction kept 21 bases outside the gene matches. In DNA form, the CDR3 reads TGCGCCAGCAGCGGGGGATCCACGCCGGGGGGACCTCATGAGACCCAGTACTTC. Translation gives CASSGGSTPGGPHETQYF.

The chain has TRBV27 and TRBJ2-7; 14 bases agree with TRBD2. Looked up from germline, CDR1 is MNHEY and CDR2 is SMNVEV (reference sequence). The CDR3 is 20 amino acids. The trim removed 5 bases at V and 0 bases at J, leaving 15 bases unmatched. The CDR3 region is CASSIISGTSGREGSYEQYF. CDR3 DNA: TGTGCCAGCAGTATAATCTCCGGGACTAGCGGGAGAGAGGGCTCCTACGAGCAGTACTTC.

The chain is built from TRBV24-1 and TRBJ2-5; 7 nucleotides line up with TRBD2. The germline gives CDR1 KGHDR, CDR2 SFDVKD. V lost 7 bases, J lost 4 bases, and 5 bases stayed unmatched. The length of the CDR3 is 13 residues. In nucleotides, the CDR3 is TGTGCCACCAGCCCGGGGGGTTCAGAGACCCAGTACTTC. It translates to CATSPGGSETQYF.

This clone was detected only once. J is TRBJ2-3 and V is TRBV29-1, with 8 bases lining up with TRBD1. The CDR3 is 13 amino acids. Germline values: CDR1 SQVTM, CDR2 ANQGSEA. Trimming took 7 bases from V and 5 from J; bases not matched to a gene: 8. The CDR3 bases are TGCAGCGCCTGCAGGGGGCAAGAAGATACGCAGTATTTT. Residues: CSACRGQEDTQYF.

This chain uses TRBV6-5 with TRBJ2-3, with TRBD2 matching 11 bases. Germline lookup yields CDR1 MNHEY and CDR2 SVGAGI. This CDR3 comprises 15 residues. The J segment lost 2 bases and the V segment lost 6 bases, leaving 4 bases of the junction unmatched. The DNA of the CDR3 is TGTGCCAGCAGCCGACTAGCGGGGTACACAGATACGCAGTATTTT. It yields the protein CASSRLAGYTDTQYF.

This clone appeared once. The rearrangement joins TRBV6-1 to TRBJ2-2; TRBD1 is a possible D gene (5 bases). The CDR3 is made up of 14 amino acids. The V gene's germline CDR1 is MNHNS and CDR2 SASEGT. Trimming removed 2 bases at V and 7 bases at J, with 11 bases between. CDR3 sequence (DNA): TGTGCCAGCAGTGAAATAGGGGCCGACGGGGAGCTGTTTTTT. Translating gives CASSEIGADGELFF.

The chain uses TRBV13 and TRBJ1-2; 9 positions agree with TRBD1. The V gene end was trimmed by 5 bases and the J gene end by 6 bases; junction bases not matched to a gene: 7. The V gene's germline CDR1 is PRHDT and CDR2 FYEKMQ (reference sequence). This CDR3 spans 14 amino acids. CDR3 sequence reads: CASSLGTGWNGYTF. The CDR3 coding sequence is TGTGCCAGCAGCCTGGGGACAGGGTGGAATGGCTACACCTTC. The variable domain in full, with the rest retrieved from reference TRBV13 and TRBJ1-2, is AAGVIQSPRHLIKEKRETATLKCYPIPRHDTVYWYQQGPGQDPQFLISFYEKMQSDKGSIPDRFSAQQFSDYHSELNMSSLELGDSALYFCASSLGTGWNGYTFGSGTRLTVV.

For the CDR3, the DNA is TGTGCCAGCACTGCCGGGACTAGCGGCCCCTTGGCGCAGTATTTT. Translated, it gives CASTAGTSGPLAQYF. The rearrangement joins TRBV5-4 to TRBJ2-3, with 11 bases aligning to TRBD2. Trimming removed 6 bases from V and 10 bases from J; junction bases left unmatched: 13. From germline, CDR1 is SGHNT and CDR2 YYREEE (reference sequence). The CDR3 extends over 15 amino acids.